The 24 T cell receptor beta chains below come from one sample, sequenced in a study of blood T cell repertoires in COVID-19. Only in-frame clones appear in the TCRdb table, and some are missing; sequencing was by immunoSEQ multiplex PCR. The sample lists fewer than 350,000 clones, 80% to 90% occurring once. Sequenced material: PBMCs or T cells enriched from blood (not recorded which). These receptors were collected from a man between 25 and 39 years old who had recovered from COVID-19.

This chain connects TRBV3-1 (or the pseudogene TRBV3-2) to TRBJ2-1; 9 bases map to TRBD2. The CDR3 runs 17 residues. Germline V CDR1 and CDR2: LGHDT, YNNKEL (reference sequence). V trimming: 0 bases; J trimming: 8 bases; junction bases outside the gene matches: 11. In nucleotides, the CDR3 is TGTGCCAGCAGCCAAGAAGGATGGCGCGGGGGGGCACATGAGCAGTTCTTC. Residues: CASSQEGWRGGAHEQFF.

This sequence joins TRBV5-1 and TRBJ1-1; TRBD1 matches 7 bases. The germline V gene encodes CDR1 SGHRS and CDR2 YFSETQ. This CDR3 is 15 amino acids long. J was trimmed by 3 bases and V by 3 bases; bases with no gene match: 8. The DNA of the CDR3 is TGCGCCAGCAGCTCTCAGCCTACAGGGGACACTGAAGCTTTCTTT. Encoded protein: CASSSQPTGDTEAFF.

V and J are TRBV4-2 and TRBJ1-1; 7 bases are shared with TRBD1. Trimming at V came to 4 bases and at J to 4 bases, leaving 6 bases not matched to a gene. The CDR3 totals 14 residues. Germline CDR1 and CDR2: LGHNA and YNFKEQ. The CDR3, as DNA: TGTGCCAGCAGCCGACAGGGAGCGAGCACTGAAGCTTTCTTT. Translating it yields CASSRQGASTEAFF.

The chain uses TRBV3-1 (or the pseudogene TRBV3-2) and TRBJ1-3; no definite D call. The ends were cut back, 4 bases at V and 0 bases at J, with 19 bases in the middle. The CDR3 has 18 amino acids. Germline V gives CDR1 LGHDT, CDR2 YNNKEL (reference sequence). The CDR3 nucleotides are TGTGCCAGCAGCCCCATTTGGCGGCGGGAGAGCTCTGGAAACACCATATATTTT. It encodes CASSPIWRRESSGNTIYF.

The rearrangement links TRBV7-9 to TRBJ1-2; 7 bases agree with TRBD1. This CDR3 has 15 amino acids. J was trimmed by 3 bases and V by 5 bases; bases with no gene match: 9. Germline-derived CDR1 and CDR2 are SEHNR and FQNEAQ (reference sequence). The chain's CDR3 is CASSPQNRGYYGYTF. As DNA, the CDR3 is TGTGCCAGCAGCCCGCAGAACAGGGGCTACTATGGCTACACCTTC. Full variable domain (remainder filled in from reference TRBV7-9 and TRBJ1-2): DTGVSQNPRHKITKRGQNVTFRCDPISEHNRLYWYRQTLGQGPEFLTYFQNEAQLEKSRLLSDRFSAERPKGSFSTLEIQRTEQGDSAMYLCASSPQNRGYYGYTFGSGTRLTVV.

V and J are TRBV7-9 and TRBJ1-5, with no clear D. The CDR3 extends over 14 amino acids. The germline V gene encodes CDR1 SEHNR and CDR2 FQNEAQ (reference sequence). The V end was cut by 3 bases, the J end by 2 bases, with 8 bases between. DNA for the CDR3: TGTGCCAGCAGCTTTGACGCGGGCAATCAGCCCCAGCATTTT. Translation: CASSFDAGNQPQHF.

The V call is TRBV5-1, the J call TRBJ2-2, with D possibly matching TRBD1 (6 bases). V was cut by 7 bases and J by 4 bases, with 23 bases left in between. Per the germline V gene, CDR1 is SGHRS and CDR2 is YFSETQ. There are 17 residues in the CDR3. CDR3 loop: CASVPGQFLHGTGELFF. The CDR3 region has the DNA TGCGCCAGCGTGCCGGGACAATTCCTGCACGGCACCGGGGAGCTGTTTTTT. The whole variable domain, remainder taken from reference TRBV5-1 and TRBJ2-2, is KAGVTQTPRYLIKTRGQQVTLSCSPISGHRSVSWYQQTPGQGLQFLFEYFSETQRNKGNFPGRFSGRQFSNSRSEMNVSTLELGDSALYLCASVPGQFLHGTGELFFGEGSRLTVL.

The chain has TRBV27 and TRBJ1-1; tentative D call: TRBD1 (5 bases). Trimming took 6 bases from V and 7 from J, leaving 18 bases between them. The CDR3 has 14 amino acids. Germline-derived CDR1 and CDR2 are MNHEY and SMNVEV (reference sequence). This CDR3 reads CASSPSRGGNEAFF. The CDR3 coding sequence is TGTGCCAGCAGCCCCAGTCGGGGGGGGAATGAAGCTTTCTTT.

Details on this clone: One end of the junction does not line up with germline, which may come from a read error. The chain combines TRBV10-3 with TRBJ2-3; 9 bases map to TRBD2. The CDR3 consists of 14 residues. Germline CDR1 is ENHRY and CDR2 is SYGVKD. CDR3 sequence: CAITERGGTDTQYF. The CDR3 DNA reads TGTGCCATCACTGAGCGGGGGGGCACAGATACGCAGTATTTT.

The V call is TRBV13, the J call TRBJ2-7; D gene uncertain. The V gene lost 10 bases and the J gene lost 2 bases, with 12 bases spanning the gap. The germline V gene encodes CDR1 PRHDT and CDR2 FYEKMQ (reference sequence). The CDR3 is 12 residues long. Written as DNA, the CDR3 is TGTGCCACCATGGAGATAACCTACGAGCAGTACTTC. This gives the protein CATMEITYEQYF.

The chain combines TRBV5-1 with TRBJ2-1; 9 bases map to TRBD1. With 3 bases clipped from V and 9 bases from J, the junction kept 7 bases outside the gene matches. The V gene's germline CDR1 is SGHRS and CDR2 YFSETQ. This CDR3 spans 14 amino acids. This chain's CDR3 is CASSWGQGMGEQFF. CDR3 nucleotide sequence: TGCGCCAGCAGCTGGGGACAGGGCATGGGTGAGCAGTTCTTC.

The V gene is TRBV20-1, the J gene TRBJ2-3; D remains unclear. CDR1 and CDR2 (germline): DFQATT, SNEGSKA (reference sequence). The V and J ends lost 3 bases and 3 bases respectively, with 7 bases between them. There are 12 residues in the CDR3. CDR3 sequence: CSASLATDTQYF. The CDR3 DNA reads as TGCAGTGCTAGTTTGGCAACAGATACGCAGTATTTT.

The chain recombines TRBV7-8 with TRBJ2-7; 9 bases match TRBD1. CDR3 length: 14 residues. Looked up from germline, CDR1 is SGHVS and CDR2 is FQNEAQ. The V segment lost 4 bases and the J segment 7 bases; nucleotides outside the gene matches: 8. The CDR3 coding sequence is TGTGCCAGCAGCTCTGGGACAGGGACGCGGGAGCAGTACTTC. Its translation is CASSSGTGTREQYF.

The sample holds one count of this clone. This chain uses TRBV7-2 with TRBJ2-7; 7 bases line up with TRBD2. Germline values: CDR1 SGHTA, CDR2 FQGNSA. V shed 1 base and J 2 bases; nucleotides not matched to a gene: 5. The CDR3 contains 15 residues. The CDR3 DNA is TGTGCCAGCAGCTTAGGGCTAGCGGTTACCTACGAGCAGTACTTC. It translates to CASSLGLAVTYEQYF. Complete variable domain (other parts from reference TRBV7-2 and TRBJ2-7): GAGVSQSPSNKVTEKGKDVELRCDPISGHTALYWYRQSLGQGLEFLIYFQGNSAPDKSGLPSDRFSAERTGGSVSTLTIQRTQQEDSAVYLCASSLGLAVTYEQYFGPGTRLTVT.

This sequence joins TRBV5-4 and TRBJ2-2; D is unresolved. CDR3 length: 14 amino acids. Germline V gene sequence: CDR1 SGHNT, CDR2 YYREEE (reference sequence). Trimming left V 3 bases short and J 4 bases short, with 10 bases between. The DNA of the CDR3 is TGTGCCAGCAGCTCCCGACTCTCCACCGGGGAGCTGTTTTTT. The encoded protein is CASSSRLSTGELFF.

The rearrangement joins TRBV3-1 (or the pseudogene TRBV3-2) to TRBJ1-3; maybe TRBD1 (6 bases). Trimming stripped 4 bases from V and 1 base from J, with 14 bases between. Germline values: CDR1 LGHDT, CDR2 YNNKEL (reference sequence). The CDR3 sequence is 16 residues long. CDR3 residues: CASSPLQGQSGNTIYF. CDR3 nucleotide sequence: TGTGCCAGCAGCCCATTACAGGGTCAATCTGGAAACACCATATATTTT.

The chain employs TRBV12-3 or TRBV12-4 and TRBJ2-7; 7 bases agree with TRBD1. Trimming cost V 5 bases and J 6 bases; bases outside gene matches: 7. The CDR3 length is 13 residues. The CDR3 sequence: CASSRQGDAEQYF. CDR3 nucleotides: TGTGCCAGCAGTCGTCAGGGGGACGCCGAGCAGTACTTC.

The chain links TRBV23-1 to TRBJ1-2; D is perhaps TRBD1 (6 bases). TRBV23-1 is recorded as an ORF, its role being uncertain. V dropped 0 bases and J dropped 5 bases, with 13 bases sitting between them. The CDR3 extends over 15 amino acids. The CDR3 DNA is TGCGCCAGCAGTCAATCGAAGGGGGTTGAATATGGCTACACCTTC. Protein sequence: CASSQSKGVEYGYTF.

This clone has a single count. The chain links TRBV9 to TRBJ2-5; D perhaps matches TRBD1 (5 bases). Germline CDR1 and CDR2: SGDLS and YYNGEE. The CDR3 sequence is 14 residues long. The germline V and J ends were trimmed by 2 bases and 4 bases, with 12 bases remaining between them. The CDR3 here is CASSVSWGRETQYF. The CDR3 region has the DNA TGTGCCAGCAGCGTTAGCTGGGGCCGAGAGACCCAGTACTTC.

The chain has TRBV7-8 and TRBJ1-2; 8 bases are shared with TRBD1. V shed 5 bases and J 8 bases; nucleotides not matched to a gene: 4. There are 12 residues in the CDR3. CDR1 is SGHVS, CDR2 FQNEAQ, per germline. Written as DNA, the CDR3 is TGTGCCAGCAGCCGGACAGGGCTGGGCTACACCTTC. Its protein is CASSRTGLGYTF.

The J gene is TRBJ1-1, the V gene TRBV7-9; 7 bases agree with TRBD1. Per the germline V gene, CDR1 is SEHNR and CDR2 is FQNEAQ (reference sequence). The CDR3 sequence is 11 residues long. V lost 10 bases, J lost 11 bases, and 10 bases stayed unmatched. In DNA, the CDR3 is TGTGCCACCCAGGGGGACAGCAGGGCTTTCTTT. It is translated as CATQGDSRAFF.

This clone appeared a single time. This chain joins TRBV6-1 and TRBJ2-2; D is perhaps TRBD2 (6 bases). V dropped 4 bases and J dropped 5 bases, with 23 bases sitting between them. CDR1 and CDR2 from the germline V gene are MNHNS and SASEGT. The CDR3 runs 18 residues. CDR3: CASSGNLGVRGRTGELFF. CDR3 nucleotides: TGTGCCAGCAGTGGAAATTTGGGGGTCCGGGGGAGGACCGGGGAGCTGTTTTTT.

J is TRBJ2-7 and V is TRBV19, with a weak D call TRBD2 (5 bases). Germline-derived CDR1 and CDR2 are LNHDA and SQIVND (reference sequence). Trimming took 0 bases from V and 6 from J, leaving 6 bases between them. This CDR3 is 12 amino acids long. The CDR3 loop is CASSIDRGEQYF. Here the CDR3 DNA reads TGTGCCAGTAGTATAGATCGGGGCGAGCAGTACTTC.

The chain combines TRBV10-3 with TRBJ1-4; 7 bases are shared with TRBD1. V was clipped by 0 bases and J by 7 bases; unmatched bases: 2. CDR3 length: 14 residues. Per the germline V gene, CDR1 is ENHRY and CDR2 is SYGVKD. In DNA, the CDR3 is TGTGCCATCAGTGAGTCGTCAGGGGGTGAAAAACTGTTTTTT. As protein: CAISESSGGEKLFF.